Shown below are 29 T cell receptor beta chains from a single sample sequenced in a study of T cell clones after liver transplantation. Some clones are missing from TCRdb's copy, which holds only in-frame ones; the method was immunoSEQ multiplex PCR. The repertoire holds 45,000 to 60,000 clones, about nine tenths seen once, with approximately 15% in the top ten. The source was CD8+ T cells from blood, collected 12 months after liver transplant. The receptors come from a human patient who received a liver transplant. Some T cells may possibly be graft donor cells.

The chain recombines TRBV13 with TRBJ2-1, with D perhaps matching TRBD2 (7 bases). The CDR3 loop spans 15 amino acids. The germline gives CDR1 PRHDT, CDR2 FYEKMQ (reference sequence). The V and J ends lost 5 bases and 3 bases respectively, with 14 bases between them. The CDR3 protein is CASSAWGGLYNEQFF. The CDR3 DNA reads TGTGCCAGCAGCGCCTGGGGGGGCCTCTACAATGAGCAGTTCTTC.

This clone was seen only once. The chain carries TRBV6-5 and TRBJ2-7; TRBD1 or TRBD2 may be the D gene (6 bases each). Germline V lookup: CDR1 MNHEY, CDR2 SVGAGI. The CDR3 is 15 amino acids. Trimming stripped 6 bases from V and 0 bases from J, with 15 bases between. CDR3 in amino acids: CASRGGKRDSYEQYF. CDR3 sequence (DNA): TGTGCCAGCAGAGGGGGGAAGCGAGACTCCTACGAGCAGTACTTC.

The chain is built from TRBV4-1 and TRBJ1-1; D not resolved. This CDR3 spans 14 amino acids. Germline-derived CDR1 and CDR2 are MGHRA and YSYEKL. V gave up 0 bases and J gave up 0 bases, with 5 bases separating them. CDR3 sequence reads: CASSQDVLNTEAFF. The CDR3 DNA reads as TGCGCCAGCAGCCAAGATGTGTTGAACACTGAAGCTTTCTTT.

The chain combines TRBV19 with TRBJ1-2, with D unresolved. The V gene lost 3 bases and the J gene lost 4 bases, with 9 bases spanning the gap. Per the germline V gene, CDR1 is LNHDA and CDR2 is SQIVND (reference sequence). The CDR3 length is 13 residues. CDR3 in DNA: TGTGCCAGTAGTATTGGGGTTTTCTATGGCTACACCTTC. Translated, it gives CASSIGVFYGYTF.

The chain joins TRBV5-1 to TRBJ2-1; TRBD2 agrees at 7 bases. With V trimmed by 3 bases and J by 5 bases, 8 bases remained unmatched. CDR3 size: 15 residues. Germline V gene lookup returns CDR1 SGHRS and CDR2 YFSETQ. The CDR3 region has the DNA TGCGCCAGCAGCTCTAGCGGAACCAATAACAATGAGCAGTTCTTC. Translating gives CASSSSGTNNNEQFF.

The sample holds a few counts of this clone. V is TRBV29-1 and J is TRBJ2-7, with a possible D match to TRBD1 (6 bases). Trimming shortened V by 7 bases and J by 2 bases, and 18 bases separated the two germline ends. CDR1 is SQVTM, CDR2 ANQGSEA, per germline. The CDR3 is 14 residues long. Here the CDR3 DNA reads TGCAGCGCCGGATGGACAGTATCCACCTACGAGCAGTACTTC. Translation gives CSAGWTVSTYEQYF.

The chain has TRBV5-4 and TRBJ1-2; TRBD1 aligns across 11 bases. Looked up from germline, CDR1 is SGHNT and CDR2 is YYREEE (reference sequence). The CDR3 covers 15 residues. The V segment lost 4 bases and the J segment 4 bases; nucleotides outside the gene matches: 6. The CDR3 loop reads CASSQGTGGVYGYTF. The DNA for the CDR3 is TGTGCCAGCAGCCAGGGGACAGGGGGGGTCTATGGCTACACCTTC. Together with reference TRBV5-4 and TRBJ1-2, the CDR3 gives the full variable domain: ETGVTQSPTHLIKTRGQQVTLRCSSQSGHNTVSWYQQALGQGPQFIFQYYREEENGRGNFPPRFSGLQFPNYSSELNVNALELDDSALYLCASSQGTGGVYGYTFGSGTRLTVV.

This clone has just one count. The rearrangement uses TRBV27 and TRBJ1-1, with 7 bases that match TRBD1. Germline CDR1 reads MNHEY; CDR2 reads SMNVEV (reference sequence). The CDR3 extends over 11 amino acids. V lost 6 bases, J lost 7 bases, and 2 bases stayed unmatched. The CDR3 DNA is TGTGCCAGCAGAACAGGGGTTGAAGCTTTCTTT. Protein sequence: CASRTGVEAFF.

This clone was observed a single time. The rearrangement links TRBV9 to TRBJ2-3; tentatively, D is TRBD1 or TRBD2 (5 bases each). Trimming removed 3 bases from V and 5 bases from J, with 16 bases in between. The CDR3 sequence is 15 residues long. Germline lookup yields CDR1 SGDLS and CDR2 YYNGEE. The CDR3 nucleotides read TGTGCCAGCAGCGCCGGGGTTGGGGGTGGAGATACGCAGTATTTT. Its translation: CASSAGVGGGDTQYF.

This sequence joins TRBV11-2 and TRBJ2-5, with unresolved D. Germline loops: CDR1 SGHAT, CDR2 FQNNGV. The CDR3 runs to 15 residues. V dropped 1 base and J dropped 1 base, with 10 bases sitting between them. CDR3 DNA: TGTGCCAGCAGCTTAGGCGTGGCAGGCCAAGAGACCCAGTACTTC. Translated: CASSLGVAGQETQYF.

This chain links TRBV2 with TRBJ2-7; D not certain. CDR1 is SNHLY and CDR2 is FYNNEI in the germline V gene. The CDR3 is 14 amino acids. The germline V and J ends were trimmed by 4 bases and 3 bases, with 13 bases remaining between them. The CDR3 region is CASSVPRLDYEQYF. The CDR3 DNA sequence: TGTGCCAGCAGTGTCCCTAGACTCGACTACGAGCAGTACTTC.

The J gene is TRBJ2-2, the V gene TRBV4-2, with D perhaps TRBD1 (6 bases). V was cut by 0 bases and J by 6 bases, with 8 bases left in between. Germline assignment: CDR1 LGHNA and CDR2 YNFKEQ. The CDR3 extends over 14 amino acids. In DNA, the CDR3 is TGTGCCAGCAGCCAAGACAGGGGCGCCGGGGAGCTGTTTTTT. Translating gives CASSQDRGAGELFF.

This rearrangement joins TRBV28 to TRBJ2-7; the match to TRBD2 covers 11 bases. Germline CDR1 and CDR2: MDHEN and SYDVKM. The V segment lost 4 bases and the J segment 6 bases; nucleotides outside the gene matches: 8. This CDR3 comprises 15 residues. The CDR3 nucleotides read TGTGCCAGCAGTTCCTCCGAAACTAGCGGGAGCGAGCAGTACTTC. Residues: CASSSSETSGSEQYF.

The genes are TRBV4-1 and TRBJ2-5; D is ambiguous. The CDR3 contains 15 residues. From germline, CDR1 is MGHRA and CDR2 YSYEKL. The V end lost 1 base, the J end lost 4 bases, and 13 bases lay between the germline ends. The CDR3 region has the DNA TGCGCCAGCAGCCAAGTATTTTCCCCCCCAGAGACCCAGTACTTC. This codes for CASSQVFSPPETQYF.

The genes are TRBV29-1 and TRBJ2-4; D call uncertain. CDR1 is SQVTM and CDR2 is ANQGSEA in the germline V gene. V gave up 6 bases and J gave up 7 bases, with 16 bases separating them. There are 13 residues in the CDR3. The CDR3 region is CSVAGPPENIQYF. The CDR3 DNA reads TGCAGCGTAGCCGGGCCCCCGGAGAACATTCAGTACTTC.

The V gene is TRBV19, the J gene TRBJ1-1; possible D gene TRBD1, 6 bases. CDR1 and CDR2 from the germline V gene are LNHDA and SQIVND (reference sequence). This CDR3 has 16 amino acids. The V end lost 4 bases, the J end lost 0 bases, and 15 bases lay between the germline ends. CDR3 sequence reads: CASSSPDRTVNTEAFF. The CDR3 nucleotides read TGTGCCAGTAGTAGCCCCGACAGGACTGTGAACACTGAAGCTTTCTTT. Full variable domain (missing parts from reference TRBV19 and TRBJ1-1): DGGITQSPKYLFRKEGQNVTLSCEQNLNHDAMYWYRQDPGQGLRLIYYSQIVNDFQKGDIAEGYSVSREKKESFPLTVTSAQKNPTAFYLCASSSPDRTVNTEAFFGQGTRLTVV.

The chain has TRBV9 and TRBJ2-1; 16 nucleotides match TRBD2. Germline V gives CDR1 SGDLS, CDR2 YYNGEE. There are 21 residues in the CDR3. Trimming removed 4 bases from V and 6 bases from J; junction bases left unmatched: 19. CDR3 sequence: CASSPPLPGLAGGVRPNEQFF. The CDR3, as DNA: TGTGCCAGCAGCCCCCCTCTACCGGGACTAGCGGGAGGGGTGCGGCCCAATGAGCAGTTCTTC.

This chain joins TRBV9 and TRBJ2-7; 8 bases fit TRBD2. The J segment lost 7 bases and the V segment lost 4 bases, leaving 7 bases of the junction unmatched. CDR3 length: 13 amino acids. Germline V lookup: CDR1 SGDLS, CDR2 YYNGEE. The CDR3 DNA reads as TGTGCCAGCAGCCCTTCGGGGGGGAGGGAGCAGTACTTC. Protein sequence: CASSPSGGREQYF.

V usage is TRBV27 and J usage is TRBJ2-7; no clear D gene. This CDR3 contains 15 residues. V was pared by 0 bases and J by 2 bases, with 11 bases between. Germline CDR1 is MNHEY and CDR2 is SMNVEV (reference sequence). CDR3 region: CASSLSRHGAYEQYF. Written as DNA, the CDR3 is TGTGCCAGCAGTTTATCGCGACATGGGGCCTACGAGCAGTACTTC.

This sequence joins TRBV19 and TRBJ2-7; D is perhaps TRBD2 (5 bases). Germline CDR1 and CDR2: LNHDA and SQIVND (reference sequence). The germline V and J ends were trimmed by 3 bases and 2 bases, with 11 bases remaining between them. The CDR3 sequence is 14 residues long. CDR3 coding DNA: TGTGCCAGTAGTATGGGGAGAACTGCCTACGAGCAGTACTTC. Amino acids: CASSMGRTAYEQYF.

The V gene is TRBV7-9, the J gene TRBJ2-1; weak D call: TRBD2 (7 bases). Germline V lookup: CDR1 SEHNR, CDR2 FQNEAQ (reference sequence). The V gene lost 7 bases and the J gene lost 12 bases, with 25 bases spanning the gap. The CDR3 length is 15 residues. The CDR3 spells CASTSGDYRIHGQFF. In DNA, the CDR3 is TGTGCCAGCACCTCAGGGGACTATCGAATCCATGGGCAGTTCTTC.

The chain joins TRBV27 to TRBJ1-1; D perhaps matches TRBD1 (5 bases). V was cut by 6 bases and J by 1 base, with 12 bases left in between. Germline V gives CDR1 MNHEY, CDR2 SMNVEV (reference sequence). The CDR3 has 14 amino acids. As DNA, the CDR3 is TGTGCCAGCAGCTGGCAGGGCCCGAACACTGAAGCTTTCTTT. This translates into CASSWQGPNTEAFF.

This chain links TRBV12-5 with TRBJ2-1; 8 nucleotides align to TRBD2. The germline CDR1 and CDR2 sequences are LGHNT and FRNRAP. The V gene end was trimmed by 6 bases and the J gene end by 9 bases; junction bases not matched to a gene: 16. The CDR3 is 16 amino acids. This CDR3 reads CASGPPVSGGPSEQFF. CDR3 bases: TGTGCTAGTGGCCCCCCTGTGTCGGGAGGGCCTAGTGAGCAGTTCTTC.

This chain uses TRBV11-3 with TRBJ2-2; 9 nucleotides line up with TRBD2. CDR1 is SGHNT, CDR2 YENEEA, per germline. V dropped 5 bases and J dropped 7; count of bases not matched to a gene: 14. This CDR3 contains 17 residues. The CDR3 DNA reads as TGTGCCAGCAGCACCAAATTAGCGGGAGATAATGACGGGGAGCTGTTTTTT. Translation: CASSTKLAGDNDGELFF.

This chain joins TRBV27 and TRBJ2-5, with TRBD2 matching 12 bases. The CDR3 is 13 amino acids. The V segment lost 7 bases and the J segment 5 bases; nucleotides outside the gene matches: 2. The V gene's germline CDR1 is MNHEY and CDR2 SMNVEV (reference sequence). The CDR3 here is CASNLAGGETQYF. The CDR3 nucleotides are TGTGCCAGCAACCTAGCGGGAGGGGAGACCCAGTACTTC.

V gene TRBV4-1 combines with J gene TRBJ1-5, with D perhaps matching TRBD1 (5 bases). V shed 5 bases and J shed 4 bases, with 12 bases lying between them. Germline-derived CDR1 and CDR2 are MGHRA and YSYEKL. The CDR3 length is 14 residues. For the CDR3, the DNA is TGCGCCAGCAGCTCCCGCCGGGGGAATCAGCCCCAGCATTTT. This encodes CASSSRRGNQPQHF.

This rearrangement joins TRBV5-6 to TRBJ2-7; 7 nucleotides align to TRBD1. The germline V gene has CDR1 SGHDT and CDR2 YYEEEE. This CDR3 has 14 residues. The V gene end was trimmed by 4 bases and the J gene end by 0 bases; junction bases not matched to a gene: 4. CDR3 nucleotide sequence: TGTGCCAGCAGCGCTAGGGACAGCTCCTACGAGCAGTACTTC. Protein sequence: CASSARDSSYEQYF.

CDR3: CASSWGLAGQETQYF. The CDR3, as DNA: TGTGCCAGCAGCTGGGGACTAGCGGGACAAGAGACCCAGTACTTC. This chain links TRBV7-3 with TRBJ2-5; 13 bases map to TRBD2. V trimming: 4 bases; J trimming: 2 bases; junction bases outside the gene matches: 1. This CDR3 has 15 residues. Per germline, CDR1 SGHTA and CDR2 FQGTGA.

This clone was detected only once. J is TRBJ2-7 and V is TRBV7-9; maybe TRBD2 (5 bases). Trimming shortened V by 6 bases and J by 0 bases, and 15 bases separated the two germline ends. CDR3 length: 15 amino acids. Germline V gene data show CDR1 as SEHNR and CDR2 as FQNEAQ (reference sequence). Written as DNA, the CDR3 is TGTGCCAGCAGTTTTAGCCTAGCCTACTCCTACGAGCAGTACTTC. Amino acid sequence: CASSFSLAYSYEQYF.